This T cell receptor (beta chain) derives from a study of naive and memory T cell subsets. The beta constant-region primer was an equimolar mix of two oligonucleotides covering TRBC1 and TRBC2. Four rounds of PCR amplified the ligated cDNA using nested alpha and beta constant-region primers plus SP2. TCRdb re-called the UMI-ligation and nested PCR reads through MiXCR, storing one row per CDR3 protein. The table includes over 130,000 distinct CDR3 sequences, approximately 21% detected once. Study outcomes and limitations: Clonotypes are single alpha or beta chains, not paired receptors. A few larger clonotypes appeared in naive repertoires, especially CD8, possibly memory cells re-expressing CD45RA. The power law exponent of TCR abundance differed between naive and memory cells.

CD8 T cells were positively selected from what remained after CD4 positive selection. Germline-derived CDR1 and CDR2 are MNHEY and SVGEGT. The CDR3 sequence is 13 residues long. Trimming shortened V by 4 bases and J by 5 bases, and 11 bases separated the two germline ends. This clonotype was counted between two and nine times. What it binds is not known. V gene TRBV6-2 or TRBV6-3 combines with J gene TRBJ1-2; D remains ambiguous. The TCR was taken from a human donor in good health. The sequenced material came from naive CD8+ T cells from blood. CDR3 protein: CASSFATVYGYTF. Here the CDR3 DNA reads TGTGCCAGCAGTTTCGCGACCGTGTATGGCTACACCTTC.